This TCR beta chain derives from a study of blood T cell repertoires in COVID-19. Study information: Sites in the United States, Italy and Spain provided acute and convalescent COVID-19 samples.

Participant-given clinical history determined each cohort assignment. For recovered donors of Cohort 3, there were two negative PCRs, clearance, or symptom resolution. The CDR3 is made up of 17 amino acids. With 1 base removed from V and 2 bases from J, the gap between germline ends came to 15 bases. The germline gives CDR1 MNHEY, CDR2 SVGEGT. Clones were read by immunoSEQ multiplex PCR, and TCRdb kept only the in-frame ones, dropping some. The table records fewer than 350,000 clones, 70% to 90% of them present only once. The J gene is TRBJ1-5, the V gene TRBV6-2 or TRBV6-3; D is perhaps TRBD1 (5 bases). The receptor comes from a woman in her thirties or forties who had recovered from COVID-19. Sequencing input: PBMCs or T cells enriched from blood (not recorded which). As DNA, the CDR3 is TGTGCCAGCAGTTACTATACAGGCGGCGACGGCAATCAGCCCCAGCATTTT. Translation gives CASSYYTGGDGNQPQHF.